Sequencing of this T cell receptor (beta chain) was carried out in a study of cytomegalovirus exposure and HLA in healthy donors. The PCR contained 60 Vbeta and 13 Jbeta primers. Assay: immunoSEQ multiplex PCR; the TCRdb copy retains only in-frame clones and omits some. The sample yields some 190,000 clones, over 70% seen once. V shed 0 bases and J shed 4 bases, with 13 bases lying between them. Looked up from germline, CDR1 is SGHDN and CDR2 is FVKESK. The length of the CDR3 is 15 residues. The sequence derives from a man younger than 35 in good health and CMV-seronegative. Material for sequencing was PBMCs. The V call is TRBV14, the J call TRBJ2-7; the D is unclear. The CDR3 bases are TGTGCCAGCAGCCAAGAGAAGTTAAGCTGGTACGAGCAGTACTTC. It translates to CASSQEKLSWYEQYF. The full variable domain, its missing parts supplied by reference TRBV14 and TRBJ2-7, is EAGVTQFPSHSVIEKGQTVTLRCDPISGHDNLYWYRRVMGKEIKFLLHFVKESKQDESGMPNNRFLAERTGGTYSTLKVQPAELEDSGVYFCASSQEKLSWYEQYFGPGTRLTVT.